This T cell receptor (beta chain) was observed in a study of blood T cell repertoires in COVID-19. Study background: Researchers got acute and convalescent COVID-19 samples from the United States, Italy and Spain. In each case, the material was cDNA or gDNA derived from T cells, B-cell-depleted T cells, or PBMCs.

This CDR3 region has 15 residues. Trimming took 2 bases from V and 4 from J, leaving 13 bases between them. Germline assignment: CDR1 LGHDT and CDR2 YNNKEL (reference sequence). How the authors handled the data: Estimation of nucleated cell counts relied on the amplification of reference gene primers. Method: immunoSEQ multiplex PCR; TCRdb's copy keeps in-frame clones and lacks some. V and J calls and clone size follow that table, whereas D and trimming were derived from the DNA. The sample consists of about 190,000 clones, almost 80% of them appearing once. This TCR was sampled from a man in his 60s with active or convalescent COVID-19. Sequencing was carried out using peripheral blood. This sequence joins TRBV3-1 (or the pseudogene TRBV3-2) and TRBJ2-3; no clear D. CDR3 DNA sequence: TGTGCCAGCAGCCAACGGCCCAGGCCCGCAGATACGCAGTATTTT. This encodes CASSQRPRPADTQYF.